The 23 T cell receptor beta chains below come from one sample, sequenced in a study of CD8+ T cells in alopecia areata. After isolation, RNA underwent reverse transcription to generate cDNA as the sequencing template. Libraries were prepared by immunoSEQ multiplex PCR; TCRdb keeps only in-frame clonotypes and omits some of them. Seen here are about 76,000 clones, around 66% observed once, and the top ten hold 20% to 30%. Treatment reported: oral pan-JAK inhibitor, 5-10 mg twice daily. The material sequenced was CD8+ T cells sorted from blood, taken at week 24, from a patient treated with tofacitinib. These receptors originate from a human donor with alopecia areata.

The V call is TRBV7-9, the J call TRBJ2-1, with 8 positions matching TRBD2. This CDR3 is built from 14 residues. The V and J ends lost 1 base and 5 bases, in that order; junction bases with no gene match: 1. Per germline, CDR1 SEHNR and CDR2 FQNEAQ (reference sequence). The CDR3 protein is CASSLERGNNEQFF. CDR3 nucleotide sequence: TGTGCCAGCAGCTTAGAGCGGGGGAACAATGAGCAGTTCTTC.

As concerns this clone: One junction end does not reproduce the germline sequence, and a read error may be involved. CDR3 sequence reads: CASSQSPGGVNTEAFF. DNA of the CDR3: TGCGCCAGCAGCCAAAGCCCTGGGGGGGTGAACACTGAAGCTTTCTTT. The genes are TRBV11-2 and TRBJ1-1; D perhaps matches TRBD1 (5 bases). The CDR3 contains 16 residues. Germline loops: CDR1 SGHAT, CDR2 FQNNGV.

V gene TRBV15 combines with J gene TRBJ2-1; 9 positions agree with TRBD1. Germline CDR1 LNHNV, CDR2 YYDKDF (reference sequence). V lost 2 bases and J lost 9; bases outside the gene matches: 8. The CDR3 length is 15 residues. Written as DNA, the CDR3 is TGTGCCACCAGCAGACCTGGGACAGGGTGGGGTGAGCAGTTCTTC. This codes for CATSRPGTGWGEQFF.

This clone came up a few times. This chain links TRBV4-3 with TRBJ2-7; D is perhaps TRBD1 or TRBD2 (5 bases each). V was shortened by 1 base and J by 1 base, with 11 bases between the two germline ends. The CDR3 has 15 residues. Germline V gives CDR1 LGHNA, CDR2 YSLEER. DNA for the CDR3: TGCGCCAGCAGCCAAGGTTCGGGACGGTCCTACGAGCAGTACTTC. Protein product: CASSQGSGRSYEQYF.

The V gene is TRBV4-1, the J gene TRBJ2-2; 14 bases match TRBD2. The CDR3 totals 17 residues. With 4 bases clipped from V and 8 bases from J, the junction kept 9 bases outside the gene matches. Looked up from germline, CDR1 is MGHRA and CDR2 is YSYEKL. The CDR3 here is CASSLLGTSGGAGELFF. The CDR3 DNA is TGCGCCAGCAGCCTTCTCGGGACTAGCGGGGGAGCGGGGGAGCTGTTTTTT.

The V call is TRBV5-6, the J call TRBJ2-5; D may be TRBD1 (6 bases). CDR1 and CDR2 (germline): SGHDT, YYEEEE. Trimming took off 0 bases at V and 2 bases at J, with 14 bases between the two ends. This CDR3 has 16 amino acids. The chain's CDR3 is CASSLVGGQGQETQYF. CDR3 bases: TGTGCCAGCAGCTTGGTTGGGGGCCAGGGTCAAGAGACCCAGTACTTC.

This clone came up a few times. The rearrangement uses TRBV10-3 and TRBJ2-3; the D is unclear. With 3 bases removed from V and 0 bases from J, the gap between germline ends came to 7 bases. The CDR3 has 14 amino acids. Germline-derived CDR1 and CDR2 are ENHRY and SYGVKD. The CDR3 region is CAISDPDSTDTQYF. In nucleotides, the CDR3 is TGTGCCATCAGTGATCCCGACAGCACAGATACGCAGTATTTT.

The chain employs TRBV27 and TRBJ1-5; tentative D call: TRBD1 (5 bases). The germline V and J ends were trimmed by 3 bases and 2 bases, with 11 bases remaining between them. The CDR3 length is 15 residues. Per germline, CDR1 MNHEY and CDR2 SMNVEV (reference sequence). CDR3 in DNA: TGTGCCAGCAGTTTTTCCGGGGCGGGCAATCAGCCCCAGCATTTT. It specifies CASSFSGAGNQPQHF.

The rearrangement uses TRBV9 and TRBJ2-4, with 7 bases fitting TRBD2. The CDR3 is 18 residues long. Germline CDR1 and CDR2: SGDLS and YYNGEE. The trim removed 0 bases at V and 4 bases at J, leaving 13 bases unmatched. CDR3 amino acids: CASSVDLAASGRKNIQYF. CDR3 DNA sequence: TGTGCCAGCAGCGTAGATTTGGCGGCTAGCGGACGAAAAAACATTCAGTACTTC.

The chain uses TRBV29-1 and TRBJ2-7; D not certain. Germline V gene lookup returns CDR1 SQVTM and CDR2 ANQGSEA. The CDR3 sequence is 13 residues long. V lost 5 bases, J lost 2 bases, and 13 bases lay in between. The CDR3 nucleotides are TGCAGCGTTTTAGGCAGTGCTACCTACGAGCAGTACTTC. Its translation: CSVLGSATYEQYF.

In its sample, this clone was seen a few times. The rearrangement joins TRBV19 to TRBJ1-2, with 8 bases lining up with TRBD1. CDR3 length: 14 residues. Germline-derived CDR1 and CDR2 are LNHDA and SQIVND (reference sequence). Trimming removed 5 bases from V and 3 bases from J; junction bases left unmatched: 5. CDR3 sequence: CASSPQGADYGYTF. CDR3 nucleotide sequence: TGTGCCAGTAGTCCGCAGGGGGCGGACTATGGCTACACCTTC.

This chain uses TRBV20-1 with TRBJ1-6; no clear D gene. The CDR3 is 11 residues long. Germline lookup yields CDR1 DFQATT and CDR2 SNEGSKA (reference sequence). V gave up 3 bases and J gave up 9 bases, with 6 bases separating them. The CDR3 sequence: CSARDGSPLHF. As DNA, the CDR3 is TGCAGTGCTAGGGATGGTTCACCCCTCCACTTT.

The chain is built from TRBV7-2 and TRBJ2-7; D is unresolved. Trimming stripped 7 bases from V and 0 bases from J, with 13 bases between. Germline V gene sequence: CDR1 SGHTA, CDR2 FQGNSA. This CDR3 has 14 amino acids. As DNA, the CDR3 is TGTGCCAGCACCGTGGACGGCGCCTCCTACGAGCAGTACTTC. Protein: CASTVDGASYEQYF.

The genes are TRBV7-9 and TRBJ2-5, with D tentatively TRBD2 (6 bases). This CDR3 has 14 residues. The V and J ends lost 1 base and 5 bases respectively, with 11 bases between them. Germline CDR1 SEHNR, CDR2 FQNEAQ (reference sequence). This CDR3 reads CASSLVLGGETQYF. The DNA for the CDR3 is TGTGCCAGCAGCTTAGTACTGGGAGGCGAGACCCAGTACTTC. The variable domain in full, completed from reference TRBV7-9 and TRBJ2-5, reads DTGVSQNPRHKITKRGQNVTFRCDPISEHNRLYWYRQTLGQGPEFLTYFQNEAQLEKSRLLSDRFSAERPKGSFSTLEIQRTEQGDSAMYLCASSLVLGGETQYFGPGTRLLVL.

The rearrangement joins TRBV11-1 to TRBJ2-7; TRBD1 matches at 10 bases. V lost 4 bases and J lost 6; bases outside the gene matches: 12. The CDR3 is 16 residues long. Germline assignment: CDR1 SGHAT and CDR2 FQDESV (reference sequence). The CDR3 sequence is CASSYQRGTGAGEQYF. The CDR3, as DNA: TGTGCCAGCAGCTACCAGCGCGGGACAGGGGCTGGCGAGCAGTACTTC. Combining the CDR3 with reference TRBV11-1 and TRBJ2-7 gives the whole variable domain EAEVAQSPRYKITEKSQAVAFWCDPISGHATLYWYRQILGQGPELLVQFQDESVVDDSQLPKDRFSAERLKGVDSTLKIQPAELGDSAMYLCASSYQRGTGAGEQYFGPGTRLTVT.

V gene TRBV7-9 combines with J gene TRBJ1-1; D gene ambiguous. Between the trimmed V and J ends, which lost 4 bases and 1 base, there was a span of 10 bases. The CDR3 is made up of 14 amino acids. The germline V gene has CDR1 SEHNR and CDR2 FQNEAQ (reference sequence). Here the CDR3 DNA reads TGTGCCAGCAGCTCGCCGCGGGCGAACACTGAAGCTTTCTTT. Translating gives CASSSPRANTEAFF. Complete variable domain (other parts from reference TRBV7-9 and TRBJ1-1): DTGVSQNPRHKITKRGQNVTFRCDPISEHNRLYWYRQTLGQGPEFLTYFQNEAQLEKSRLLSDRFSAERPKGSFSTLEIQRTEQGDSAMYLCASSSPRANTEAFFGQGTRLTVV.

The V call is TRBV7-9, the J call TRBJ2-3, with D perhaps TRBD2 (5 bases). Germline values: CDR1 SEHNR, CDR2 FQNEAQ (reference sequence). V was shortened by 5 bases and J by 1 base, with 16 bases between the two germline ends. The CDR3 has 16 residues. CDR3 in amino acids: CASSAGEGRGTDTQYF. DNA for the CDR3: TGTGCCAGCAGCGCGGGCGAGGGTAGGGGCACAGATACGCAGTATTTT.

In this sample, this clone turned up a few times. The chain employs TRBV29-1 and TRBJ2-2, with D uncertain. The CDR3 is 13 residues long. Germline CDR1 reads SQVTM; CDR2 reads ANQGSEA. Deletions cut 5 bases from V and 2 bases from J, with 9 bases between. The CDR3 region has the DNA TGCAGCGTTAGTAACTCCAACACCGGGGAGCTGTTTTTT. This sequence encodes CSVSNSNTGELFF.

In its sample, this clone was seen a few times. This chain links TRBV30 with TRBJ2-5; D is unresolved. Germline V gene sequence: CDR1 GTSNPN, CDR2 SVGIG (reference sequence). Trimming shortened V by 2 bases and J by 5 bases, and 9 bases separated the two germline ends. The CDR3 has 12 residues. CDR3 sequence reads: CAWSYHAETQYF. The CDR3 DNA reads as TGTGCCTGGAGTTACCATGCGGAGACCCAGTACTTC.

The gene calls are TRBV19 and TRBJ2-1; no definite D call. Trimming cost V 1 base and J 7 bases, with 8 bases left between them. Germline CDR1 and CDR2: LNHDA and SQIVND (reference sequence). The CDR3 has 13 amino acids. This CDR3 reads CASSIADVNEQFF. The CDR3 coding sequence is TGTGCCAGTAGTATAGCGGACGTAAATGAGCAGTTCTTC.

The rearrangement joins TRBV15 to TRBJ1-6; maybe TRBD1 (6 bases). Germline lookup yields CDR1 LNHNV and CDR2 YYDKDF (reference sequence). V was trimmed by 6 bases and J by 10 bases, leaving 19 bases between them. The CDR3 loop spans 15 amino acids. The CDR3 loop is CATSDAGQGKSPLHF. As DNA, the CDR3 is TGTGCCACCAGTGACGCGGGCCAGGGGAAATCACCCCTCCACTTT.

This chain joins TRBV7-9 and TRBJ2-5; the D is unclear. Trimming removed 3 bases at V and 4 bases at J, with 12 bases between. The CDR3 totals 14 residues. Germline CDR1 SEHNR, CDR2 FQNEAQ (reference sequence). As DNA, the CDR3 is TGTGCCAGCAGCTTCCCCGGAGAGGCAGAGACCCAGTACTTC. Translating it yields CASSFPGEAETQYF. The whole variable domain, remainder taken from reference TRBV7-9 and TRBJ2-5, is DTGVSQNPRHKITKRGQNVTFRCDPISEHNRLYWYRQTLGQGPEFLTYFQNEAQLEKSRLLSDRFSAERPKGSFSTLEIQRTEQGDSAMYLCASSFPGEAETQYFGPGTRLLVL.

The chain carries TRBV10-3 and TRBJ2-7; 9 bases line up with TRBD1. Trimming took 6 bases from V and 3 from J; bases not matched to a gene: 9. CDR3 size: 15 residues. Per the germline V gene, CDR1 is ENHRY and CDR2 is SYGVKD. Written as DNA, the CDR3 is TGTGCCATCAGAGACGAGGACAGGGGCGTCTACGAGCAGTACTTC. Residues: CAIRDEDRGVYEQYF.